The rows below give T cell receptor beta chains drawn from one sample of a study of response to subunit inactivated influenza vaccine. TCRdb re-derived calls from the RT-PCR reads in MiXCR, one entry per CDR3 protein. Among 400,000 to 650,000 distinct CDR3 sequences listed, approximately 7.8% were seen once. The source was PBMCs from blood, collected less than 25 months after vaccination. These receptors were taken from a man between 50 and 75 years old who received an inactivated influenza vaccine. Each CDR3 is given with its conserved first and last residue. The D gene is left open where the match is weak. The size entry is marked missing in some rows and otherwise reads once, few, many or a size class.

TRBJ2-3 | - | TRBV7-8 | TRBD2 | 16 | CASSLRPSGGTDTQYF | TGTGCCAGCAGCTTACGTCCTAGCGGAGGCACAGATACGCAGTATTTT
TRBJ2-7 | many | TRBV7-2 | TRBD2 | 17 | CASSPLRGVASGYEQYF | TGTGCCAGCAGCCCTCTCCGGGGGGTGGCCTCAGGATACGAGCAGTACTTC
TRBJ2-7 | - | TRBV6-1 | TRBD2 | 15 | CASSPLTGGGYEQYF | TGTGCCAGCAGCCCTCTCACGGGGGGTGGATACGAGCAGTACTTC
TRBJ1-1 | - | TRBV7-2 | - | 14 | CASRPAGAGTEAFF | TGTGCCAGCAGGCCGGCGGGGGCTGGGACTGAAGCTTTCTTT
TRBJ2-7 | few | TRBV4-2 | TRBD2 | 16 | CASSQGGLALDHEQYF | TGTGCCAGCAGCCAAGGGGGACTAGCCCTTGACCACGAGCAGTACTTC
TRBJ1-4 | - | TRBV27 | - | 9 | CATADTSLF | TGTGCCACCGCCGACACCTCCCTTTTT
TRBJ2-1 | few | TRBV20-1 | TRBD2 | 13 | CSAPRGVGNEQFF | TGCAGTGCCCCGCGGGGGGTGGGCAATGAGCAGTTCTTC
TRBJ2-1 | - | TRBV7-2 | - | 15 | CASSLSPSVGNEQFF | TGTGCCAGCAGCTTATCCCCCTCGGTGGGTAATGAGCAGTTCTTC
TRBJ1-1 | few | TRBV3-1 | - | 14 | CASSQGRVRTEAFF | TGTGCCAGCAGCCAAGGTAGAGTTCGCACTGAAGCTTTCTTT
TRBJ1-1 | many | TRBV6-1 | - | 13 | CASSEVGGTEAFF | TGTGCCAGCAGTGAAGTCGGGGGAACTGAAGCTTTCTTT
TRBJ2-1 | - | TRBV5-1 | - | 14 | CASSWDSSYNEQFF | TGCGCCAGCAGCTGGGACTCCTCATACAATGAGCAGTTCTTC
TRBJ2-4 | few | TRBV4-3 | TRBD2 | 18 | CASSQELVAGGLGNIQYF | TGCGCCAGCAGCCAAGAATTGGTAGCGGGAGGGTTGGGAAACATTCAGTACTTC
TRBJ2-3 | few | TRBV11-2 | - | 14 | CASSLDQSRGYRYF | TGTGCCAGCAGCTTAGATCAATCCAGGGGATATCGGTATTTT
TRBJ1-2 | few | TRBV7-2 | - | 12 | CASSSGIYGYTF | TGTGCCAGCAGCTCGGGAATCTATGGCTACACCTTC
TRBJ2-5 | few | TRBV6-1 | - | 14 | CASRVTWRQETQYF | TGTGCCAGCAGAGTTACCTGGCGGCAAGAGACCCAGTACTTC
TRBJ2-5 | - | TRBV4-3 | - | 14 | CASSQDPASETQYF | TGCGCCAGCAGCCAAGATCCAGCTTCAGAGACCCAGTACTTC
TRBJ1-6 | many | TRBV5-1 | - | 16 | CASSLVVGQLNSPLHF | TGCGCCAGCAGCTTGGTGGTTGGACAGCTGAATTCACCCCTCCACTTT
TRBJ1-5 | few | TRBV20-1 | TRBD1 | 15 | CSARTGEVGNQPQHF | TGCAGTGCTAGGACAGGGGAAGTGGGCAATCAGCCCCAGCATTTT
TRBJ2-1 | few | TRBV15 | TRBD2 | 16 | CATSKELAVTLNEQFF | TGTGCCACCAGCAAAGAACTAGCGGTTACTTTGAATGAGCAGTTCTTC
TRBJ2-2 | - | TRBV10-3 | - | 12 | CAINRDTGELFF | TGTGCCATCAACAGGGACACCGGGGAGCTGTTTTTT
TRBJ2-5 | few | TRBV20-1 | TRBD2 | 14 | CSARAAGGRETQYF | TGCAGTGCTAGAGCCGCGGGAGGGCGGGAGACCCAGTACTTC
TRBJ2-2 | - | TRBV20-1 | TRBD2 | 17 | CSARGHGLAGYTGELFF | TGCAGTGCTAGAGGGCATGGACTAGCGGGTTACACCGGGGAGCTGTTTTTT
TRBJ2-7 | few | TRBV12-3/TRBV12-4 | - | 15 | CASSFSRGFPYEQYF | TGTGCCAGCAGTTTTTCCCGGGGTTTTCCCTACGAGCAGTACTTC
TRBJ1-1 | - | TRBV7-6 | TRBD1 | 17 | CASSSAGQGLWNTEAFF | TGTGCCAGCAGCTCAGCGGGACAGGGACTCTGGAACACTGAAGCTTTCTTT
TRBJ1-1 | many | TRBV29-1 | - | 11 | CSVGYLTEAFF | TGCAGCGTGGGGTACCTCACTGAAGCTTTCTTT
TRBJ2-2 | many | TRBV6-2/TRBV6-3 | - | 15 | CASTLFRTDPGELFF | TGTGCCAGCACCCTATTTAGGACGGATCCCGGGGAGCTGTTTTTT
TRBJ2-7 | many | TRBV10-3 | - | 15 | CAISEFMGGRGEQYF | TGTGCCATCAGTGAGTTTATGGGGGGCCGGGGCGAGCAGTACTTC
TRBJ2-7 | - | TRBV6-1 | - | 14 | CASSPRDPIREQYF | TGTGCCAGCAGTCCCCGGGACCCAATAAGGGAGCAGTACTTC
TRBJ1-1 | few | TRBV12-3/TRBV12-4 | - | 14 | CASSLPEGMTEAFF | TGTGCCAGCAGTTTACCGGAAGGGATGACTGAAGCTTTCTTT
TRBJ2-7 | few | TRBV12-3/TRBV12-4 | - | 13 | CASTPTGNYEQYF | TGTGCCAGCACCCCTACAGGGAACTACGAGCAGTACTTC
TRBJ2-5 | many | TRBV29-1 | - | 15 | CSVGLDLAGEETQYF | TGCAGCGTTGGCCTCGACTTGGCCGGGGAAGAGACCCAGTACTTC
TRBJ2-7 | - | TRBV7-3 | TRBD1 | 14 | CASSPTGYNGEQYF | TGTGCCAGCAGCCCGACAGGGTATAACGGCGAGCAGTACTTC
TRBJ2-7 | - | TRBV10-3 | - | 16 | CAISDPLRERSYEQYF | TGTGCCATCAGTGATCCCCTTCGGGAGCGCTCCTACGAGCAGTACTTC
TRBJ2-5 | - | TRBV6-2/TRBV6-3 | - | 15 | CASSYGEQAQRTQYF | TGTGCCAGCAGTTACGGCGAACAGGCCCAACGGACCCAGTACTTC
TRBJ2-7 | few | TRBV10-3 | - | 13 | CAIRITETYEQYF | TGTGCCATCAGGATAACAGAGACCTACGAGCAGTACTTC
TRBJ1-1 | - | TRBV6-2/TRBV6-3 | - | 14 | CASSYRQVYTEAFF | TGTGCCAGCAGTTACCGACAGGTGTACACTGAAGCTTTCTTT
TRBJ1-1 | many | TRBV12-3/TRBV12-4 | - | 14 | CASSLEGFHTEAFF | TGTGCCAGCAGTTTGGAGGGGTTTCACACTGAAGCTTTCTTT
TRBJ2-6 | few | TRBV29-1 | - | 14 | CSVRQRSGANVLTF | TGCAGCGTTAGACAGCGCTCTGGGGCCAACGTCCTGACTTTC
TRBJ1-5 | - | TRBV19 | - | 10 | CASNDQPQHF | TGTGCCAGTAATGATCAGCCCCAGCATTTT
TRBJ2-5 | - | TRBV12-3/TRBV12-4 | - | 14 | CASSLSNRQGTQYF | TGTGCCAGCAGTTTGAGTAACCGGCAAGGGACCCAGTACTTC
TRBJ2-5 | few | TRBV9 | TRBD1 | 16 | CASSGGTGGDQETQYF | TGTGCCAGCAGCGGGGGGACAGGGGGTGATCAAGAGACCCAGTACTTC
TRBJ2-7 | - | TRBV7-2 | - | 12 | CASSFMVREQYF | TGTGCCAGCAGCTTTATGGTCCGGGAGCAGTACTTC
TRBJ2-1 | few | TRBV12-3/TRBV12-4 | TRBD1 | 16 | CASSSQISGQGDEQFF | TGTGCCAGCAGTTCGCAAATATCAGGACAGGGGGATGAGCAGTTCTTC
TRBJ2-1 | few | TRBV20-1 | - | 15 | CSARDQRRPRDEQFF | TGCAGTGCTAGAGATCAGCGGAGGCCCAGGGATGAGCAGTTCTTC
TRBJ1-5 | - | TRBV5-1 | TRBD1 | 15 | CASSLGEDRGQPQHF | TGCGCCAGCAGCTTGGGGGAGGACAGGGGACAGCCCCAGCATTTT
TRBJ2-3 | - | TRBV20-1 | - | 16 | CSASKDWGFYTDTQYF | TGCAGTGCTTCGAAGGACTGGGGGTTTTACACAGATACGCAGTATTTT
TRBJ2-7 | few | TRBV7-8 | - | 13 | CASSLADGGEQYF | TGTGCCAGCAGCTTAGCGGATGGGGGCGAGCAGTACTTC
TRBJ2-7 | - | TRBV6-6 | - | 13 | CASSYEESYEQYF | TGTGCCAGCAGTTACGAGGAATCCTACGAGCAGTACTTC
TRBJ2-3 | - | TRBV20-1 | - | 12 | CSARQGEDTQYF | TGCAGTGCTAGGCAGGGTGAAGATACGCAGTATTTT
TRBJ1-5 | many | TRBV16 | - | 17 | CASSQGISGGWSQPQHF | TGTGCCAGCAGCCAAGGTATCTCGGGGGGCTGGTCTCAGCCCCAGCATTTT
TRBJ1-3 | few | TRBV4-1 | - | 17 | CASSQDGSGPGGNTIYF | TGCGCCAGCAGCCAAGATGGGTCGGGGCCCGGGGGAAACACCATATATTTT
TRBJ1-1 | - | TRBV28 | TRBD1 | 15 | CASSLAGQGYTEAFF | TGTGCCAGCAGTTTAGCGGGACAGGGCTACACTGAAGCTTTCTTT
TRBJ1-1 | many | TRBV7-6 | - | 14 | CASSFQGWNTEAFF | TGTGCCAGCAGCTTCCAGGGTTGGAACACTGAAGCTTTCTTT
TRBJ2-7 | many | TRBV4-3 | TRBD2 | 15 | CASSQGEGLSYEQYF | TGCGCCAGCAGCCAAGGGGAGGGACTCTCCTACGAGCAGTACTTC
TRBJ1-2 | - | TRBV3-1 | TRBD1 | 16 | CASSQAAGGPFSGYTF | TGTGCCAGCAGCCAAGCCGCAGGGGGGCCCTTTTCCGGCTACACCTTC
TRBJ2-5 | few | TRBV7-3 | TRBD2 | 14 | CASSQLGLAETQYF | TGTGCCAGCAGCCAGTTAGGACTAGCCGAGACCCAGTACTTC
TRBJ2-2 | - | TRBV27 | TRBD1 | 14 | CASSQRDRVGELFF | TGTGCCAGCAGTCAGAGGGACAGGGTCGGGGAGCTGTTTTTT
TRBJ2-5 | few | TRBV7-9 | TRBD2 | 15 | CASSSRAGVTETQYF | TGTGCCAGCAGCTCGCGGGCGGGGGTGACAGAGACCCAGTACTTC
TRBJ2-7 | few | TRBV20-1 | - | 12 | CSARELAYEQYF | TGCAGTGCTAGAGAACTAGCTTACGAGCAGTACTTC
TRBJ2-2 | many | TRBV7-2 | - | 17 | CASIWSLARANTGELFF | TGTGCCAGCATCTGGAGTCTAGCGAGAGCCAACACCGGGGAGCTGTTTTTT